This entry concerns a single T cell receptor beta chain. At one end the junction does not follow the germline gene, possibly because of a read error. These data belong to a study of T cell changes during pregnancy in multiple sclerosis. CDR1 is SSHAT, CDR2 FNYEAQ, per germline (reference sequence). This CDR3 is 14 amino acids long. Sequenced by immunoSEQ multiplex PCR; TCRdb stores in-frame clones only, minus some. The sample contains approximately 37,000 clones, approximately 94% of which appear only once. The material was peripheral blood, obtained in the third trimester of pregnancy. The chain links TRBV7-7 to TRBJ2-3; TRBD2 aligns across 8 bases. This clonotype was obtained from a female donor with multiple sclerosis, enrolled in a pregnancy study. CDR3 DNA: TGTGCTAGCAGCTTAGGCACTAGCGGAGATACGCAGTATTTT. Its translation is CASSLGTSGDTQYF.